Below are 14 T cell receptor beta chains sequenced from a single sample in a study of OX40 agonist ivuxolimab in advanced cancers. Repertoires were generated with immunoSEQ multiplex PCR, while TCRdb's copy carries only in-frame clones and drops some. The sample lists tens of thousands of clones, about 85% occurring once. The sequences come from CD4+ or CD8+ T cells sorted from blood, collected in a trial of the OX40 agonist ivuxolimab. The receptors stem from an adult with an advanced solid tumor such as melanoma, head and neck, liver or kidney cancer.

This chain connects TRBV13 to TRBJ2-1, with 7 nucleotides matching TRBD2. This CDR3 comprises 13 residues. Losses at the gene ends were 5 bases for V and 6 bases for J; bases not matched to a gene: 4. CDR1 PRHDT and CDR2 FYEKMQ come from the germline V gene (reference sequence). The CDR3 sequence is CASSKPSGNEQFF. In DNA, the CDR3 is TGTGCCAGCAGCAAACCTAGCGGCAATGAGCAGTTCTTC.

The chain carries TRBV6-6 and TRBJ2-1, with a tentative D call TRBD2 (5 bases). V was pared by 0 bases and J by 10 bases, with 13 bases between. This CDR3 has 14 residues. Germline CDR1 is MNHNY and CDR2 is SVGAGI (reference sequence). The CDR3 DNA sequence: TGTGCCAGCAGTTACTCGGCAACTAGTTGGGAGCAGTTCTTC. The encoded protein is CASSYSATSWEQFF.

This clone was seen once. The CDR3 loop reads CASKGTGYNEQFF. The CDR3 DNA follows: TGTGCCAGCAAGGGTACAGGCTACAATGAGCAGTTCTTC. The rearrangement uses TRBV28 and TRBJ2-1, with D perhaps TRBD1 (5 bases). This CDR3 has 13 amino acids. Trimming shortened V by 7 bases and J by 3 bases, and 10 bases separated the two germline ends. Germline V gene sequence: CDR1 MDHEN, CDR2 SYDVKM. The full variable domain, rest sourced from reference TRBV28 and TRBJ2-1, is DVKVTQSSRYLVKRTGEKVFLECVQDMDHENMFWYRQDPGLGLRLIYFSYDVKMKEKGDIPEGYSVSREKKERFSLILESASTNQTSMYLCASKGTGYNEQFFGPGTRLTVL.

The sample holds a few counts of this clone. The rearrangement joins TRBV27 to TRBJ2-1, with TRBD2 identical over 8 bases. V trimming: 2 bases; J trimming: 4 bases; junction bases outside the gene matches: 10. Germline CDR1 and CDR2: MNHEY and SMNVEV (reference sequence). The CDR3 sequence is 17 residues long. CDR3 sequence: CASSLTLRIAGYNEQFF. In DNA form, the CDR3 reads TGTGCCAGCAGTTTAACCCTAAGGATAGCGGGATACAATGAGCAGTTCTTC.

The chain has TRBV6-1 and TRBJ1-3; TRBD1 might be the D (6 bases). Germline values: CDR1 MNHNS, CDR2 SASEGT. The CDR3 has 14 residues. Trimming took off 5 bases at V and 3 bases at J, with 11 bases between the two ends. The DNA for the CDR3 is TGTGCCAGCAGTTCCCGGACAGTTGGAAACACCATATATTTT. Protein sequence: CASSSRTVGNTIYF.

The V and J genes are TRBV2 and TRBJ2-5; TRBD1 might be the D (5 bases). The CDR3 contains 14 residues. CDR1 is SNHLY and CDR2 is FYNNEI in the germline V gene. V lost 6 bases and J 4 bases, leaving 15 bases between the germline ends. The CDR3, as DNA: TGTGCCAGCAGACACCCCATAGGGGTAGAGACCCAGTACTTC. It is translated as CASRHPIGVETQYF.

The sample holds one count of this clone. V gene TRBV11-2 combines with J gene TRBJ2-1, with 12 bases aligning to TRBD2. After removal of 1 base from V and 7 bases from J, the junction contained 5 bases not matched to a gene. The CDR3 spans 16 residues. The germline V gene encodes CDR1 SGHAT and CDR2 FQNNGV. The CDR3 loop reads CASSLGASGRVNEQFF. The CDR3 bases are TGTGCCAGCAGCTTAGGGGCTAGCGGGAGGGTGAATGAGCAGTTCTTC.

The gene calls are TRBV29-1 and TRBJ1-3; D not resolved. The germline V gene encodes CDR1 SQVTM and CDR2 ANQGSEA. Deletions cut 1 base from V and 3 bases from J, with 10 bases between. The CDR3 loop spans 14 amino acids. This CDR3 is CSVEAGHIGNTIYF. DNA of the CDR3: TGCAGCGTTGAAGCGGGTCACATTGGAAACACCATATATTTT.

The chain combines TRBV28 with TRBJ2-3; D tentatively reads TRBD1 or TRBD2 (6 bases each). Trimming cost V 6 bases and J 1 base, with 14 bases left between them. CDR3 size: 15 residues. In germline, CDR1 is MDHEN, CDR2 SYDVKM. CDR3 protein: CASRDRGGRTDTQYF. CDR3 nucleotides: TGTGCCAGCAGGGACCGAGGGGGGCGCACAGATACGCAGTATTTT.

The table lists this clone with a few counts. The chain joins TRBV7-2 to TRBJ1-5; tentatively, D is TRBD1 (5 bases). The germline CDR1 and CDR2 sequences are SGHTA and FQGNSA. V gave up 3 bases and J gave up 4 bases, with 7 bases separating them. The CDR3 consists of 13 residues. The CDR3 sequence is CASSLTVNQPQHF. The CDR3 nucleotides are TGTGCCAGCAGCTTGACAGTTAATCAGCCCCAGCATTTT. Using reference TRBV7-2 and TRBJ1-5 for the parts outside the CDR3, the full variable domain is GAGVSQSPSNKVTEKGKDVELRCDPISGHTALYWYRQSLGQGLEFLIYFQGNSAPDKSGLPSDRFSAERTGGSVSTLTIQRTQQEDSAVYLCASSLTVNQPQHFGDGTRLSIL.

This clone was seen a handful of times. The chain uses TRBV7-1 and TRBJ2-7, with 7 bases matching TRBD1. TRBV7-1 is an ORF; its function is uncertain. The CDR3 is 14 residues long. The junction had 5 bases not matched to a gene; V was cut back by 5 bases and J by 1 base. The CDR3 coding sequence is TGTGCCAGCAGCCCCCCGACAGGGTCCTACGAGCAGTACTTC. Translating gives CASSPPTGSYEQYF.

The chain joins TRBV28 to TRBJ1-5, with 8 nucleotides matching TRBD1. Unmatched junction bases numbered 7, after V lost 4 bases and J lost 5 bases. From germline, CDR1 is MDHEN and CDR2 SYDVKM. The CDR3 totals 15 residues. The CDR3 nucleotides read TGTGCCAGCAGTTACCGGACAGGGTGGGATCAGCCCCAGCATTTT. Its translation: CASSYRTGWDQPQHF.

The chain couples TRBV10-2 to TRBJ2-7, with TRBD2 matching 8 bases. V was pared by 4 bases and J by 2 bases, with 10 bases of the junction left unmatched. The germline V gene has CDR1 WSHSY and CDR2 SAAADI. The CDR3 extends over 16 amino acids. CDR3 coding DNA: TGCGCCAGCAGTGGTTCGGGGGCGGGAGGACCCTACGAGCAGTACTTC. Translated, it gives CASSGSGAGGPYEQYF.

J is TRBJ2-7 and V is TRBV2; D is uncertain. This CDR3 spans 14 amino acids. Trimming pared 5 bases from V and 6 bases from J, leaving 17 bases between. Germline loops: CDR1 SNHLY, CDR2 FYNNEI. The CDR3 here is CASSFRAIKREQYF. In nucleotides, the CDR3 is TGTGCCAGCAGTTTTAGGGCTATCAAGCGCGAGCAGTACTTC.